This T cell receptor beta chain was identified during a study of shared clonotypes between healthy human individuals. The CDR3 sequence is 14 residues long. Germline lookup yields CDR1 SNHLY and CDR2 FYNNEI. General study results and limits: The authors expected sequencing depth to affect clonotype sharing among donors.

The protocol was immunoSEQ multiplex PCR, while the TCRdb copy is restricted to in-frame clones and leaves out a portion. This table has about half a million clones, approximately 80% appearing once. Remarks on this clone: The antigen remains unidentified. At one boundary the junction diverges from the germline segment, which might be a read error.

The chain joins TRBV2 to TRBJ2-1; 7 bases align to TRBD2. This clonotype was sampled from a woman aged 40 to 49 in good health. Some clones in this sample may be carry-over from other donors' samples. Sequences were obtained from PBMCs. This CDR3 is CARSGGRQYNEQFF. The CDR3 DNA reads as TGTGCCAGAAGTGGCGGGAGACAGTACAATGAGCAGTTCTTC.